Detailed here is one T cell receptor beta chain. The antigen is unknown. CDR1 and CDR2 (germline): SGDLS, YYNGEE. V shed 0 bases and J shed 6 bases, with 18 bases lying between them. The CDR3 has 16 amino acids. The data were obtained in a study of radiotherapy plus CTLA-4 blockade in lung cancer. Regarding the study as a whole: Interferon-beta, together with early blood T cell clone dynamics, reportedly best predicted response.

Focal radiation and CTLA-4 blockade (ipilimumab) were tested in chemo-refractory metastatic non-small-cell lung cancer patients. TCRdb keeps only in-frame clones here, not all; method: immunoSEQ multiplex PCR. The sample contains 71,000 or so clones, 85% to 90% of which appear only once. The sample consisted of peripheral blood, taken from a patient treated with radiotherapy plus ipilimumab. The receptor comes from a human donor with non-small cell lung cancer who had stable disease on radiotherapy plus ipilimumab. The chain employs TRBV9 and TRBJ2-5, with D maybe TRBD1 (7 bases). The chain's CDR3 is CASSVGRAGGQQTQYF. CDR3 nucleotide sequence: TGTGCCAGCAGCGTAGGGAGGGCAGGGGGACAACAGACCCAGTACTTC.